These 27 T cell receptor beta chains came from one sample sequenced in a study of cytomegalovirus exposure and HLA in healthy donors. TCRdb's table, derived via immunoSEQ multiplex PCR, lists solely in-frame clones and lacks some. The table lists 100,000 to 150,000 clones, approximately 94% of them singletons. The sequenced material came from PBMCs. The receptors originated from a man younger than 30 in good health and CMV-seronegative.

The chain joins TRBV2 to TRBJ1-4, with D hard to call. The CDR3 is 14 residues long. V was trimmed by 6 bases and J by 1 base, leaving 9 bases between them. Germline lookup yields CDR1 SNHLY and CDR2 FYNNEI. The CDR3 region is CASRLEITNEKLFF. CDR3 DNA sequence: TGTGCCAGCAGGCTCGAGATAACTAATGAAAAACTGTTTTTT.

V and J are TRBV29-1 and TRBJ2-5; 7 bases are shared with TRBD1. The V segment lost 3 bases and the J segment 10 bases; nucleotides outside the gene matches: 5. Germline-derived CDR1 and CDR2 are SQVTM and ANQGSEA. This CDR3 comprises 11 residues. CDR3 in DNA: TGCAGCGTTGATGCGACAGGGAACCAGTACTTC. Translating it yields CSVDATGNQYF.

J is TRBJ1-2 and V is TRBV7-2, with 11 bases that match TRBD1. Germline loops: CDR1 SGHTA, CDR2 FQGNSA. V lost 5 bases, J lost 7 bases, and 3 bases stayed unmatched. This CDR3 is built from 13 residues. CDR3 sequence (DNA): TGTGCCAGCAGCCAGGACAGGGGGCGTGGCTACACCTTC. This gives the protein CASSQDRGRGYTF. The entire variable domain, with the rest obtained from reference TRBV7-2 and TRBJ1-2, is as follows: GAGVSQSPSNKVTEKGKDVELRCDPISGHTALYWYRQSLGQGLEFLIYFQGNSAPDKSGLPSDRFSAERTGGSVSTLTIQRTQQEDSAVYLCASSQDRGRGYTFGSGTRLTVV.

The chain has TRBV7-9 and TRBJ2-2; TRBD2 matches 10 bases. With V trimmed by 3 bases and J by 4 bases, 8 bases remained unmatched. Germline V lookup: CDR1 SEHNR, CDR2 FQNEAQ (reference sequence). CDR3 length: 17 amino acids. The CDR3 loop is CASSFSLAGAGTGELFF. The CDR3 DNA follows: TGTGCCAGCAGCTTTTCGCTAGCGGGAGCTGGCACCGGGGAGCTGTTTTTT.

The chain joins TRBV18 to TRBJ2-5; tentatively, D is TRBD2 (5 bases). The CDR3 totals 16 residues. Trimming cost V 4 bases and J 1 base, with 16 bases left between them. Per the germline V gene, CDR1 is KGHSH and CDR2 is LQKENI. DNA for the CDR3: TGTGCCAGCTCACAGGGCTTCACGGGAAGCCAAGAGACCCAGTACTTC. Translating it yields CASSQGFTGSQETQYF.

This clone was recorded once. The chain is built from TRBV25-1 and TRBJ2-7; 8 bases align to TRBD1. V was pared by 6 bases and J by 2 bases, with 6 bases of the junction left unmatched. The germline CDR1 and CDR2 sequences are MGHDK and SYGVNS. The CDR3 loop spans 14 amino acids. DNA for the CDR3: TGTGCCAGCAGGCAAACAGGGGGGCCCTACGAGCAGTACTTC. It translates to CASRQTGGPYEQYF.

V and J are TRBV30 and TRBJ1-5; no clear D. Deletions cut 5 bases from V and 0 bases from J, with 14 bases between. CDR1 and CDR2 from the germline V gene are GTSNPN and SVGIG (reference sequence). The CDR3 contains 15 residues. The CDR3 DNA reads TGTGCCTGGGCCAAAGAGACAAATAGCAATCAGCCCCAGCATTTT. It translates to CAWAKETNSNQPQHF.

The table lists this clone with a count of one. The chain uses TRBV27 and TRBJ1-2; D uncertain. Germline V lookup: CDR1 MNHEY, CDR2 SMNVEV (reference sequence). This CDR3 has 12 amino acids. The V end was cut by 10 bases, the J end by 4 bases, with 13 bases between. CDR3 in amino acids: CATGRPVYGYTF. CDR3 DNA: TGTGCCACCGGGAGACCGGTCTATGGCTACACCTTC.

The chain couples TRBV27 to TRBJ1-4; no clear D gene. This CDR3 is 13 amino acids long. V lost 2 bases to trimming and J lost 3 bases, with 4 bases between them. The germline gives CDR1 MNHEY, CDR2 SMNVEV (reference sequence). The CDR3 nucleotides read TGTGCCAGCAGTTTACTTGCTAATGAAAAACTGTTTTTT. It is translated as CASSLLANEKLFF.

The chain is built from TRBV19 and TRBJ2-2; D is uncertain. The germline gives CDR1 LNHDA, CDR2 SQIVND (reference sequence). Trimming removed 9 bases at V and 6 bases at J, with 5 bases between. The CDR3 is 10 residues long. The CDR3 protein is CASRSGELFF. Written as DNA, the CDR3 is TGTGCCAGCAGGTCCGGGGAGCTGTTTTTT.

V and J are TRBV30 and TRBJ2-1, with 9 positions matching TRBD2. The CDR3 contains 14 residues. From germline, CDR1 is GTSNPN and CDR2 SVGIG (reference sequence). CDR3 coding DNA: TGTGCTTTGGGGGTAGCGGGGGCTTACAATGAGCAGTTCTTC. Its protein is CALGVAGAYNEQFF.

With respect to this clone: Other nucleotide sequences in the sample specify the same CDR3. V gene TRBV27 combines with J gene TRBJ2-7; the match to TRBD1 covers 9 bases. This CDR3 is built from 14 residues. Germline V gene lookup returns CDR1 MNHEY and CDR2 SMNVEV (reference sequence). The V and J ends lost 3 bases and 3 bases, in that order; junction bases with no gene match: 3. The CDR3 spells CASSFRDRVYEQYF. CDR3 nucleotides: TGTGCCAGCAGTTTTCGGGACAGGGTCTACGAGCAGTACTTC.

The chain uses TRBV4-1 and TRBJ2-2; D might be TRBD1 (6 bases). The CDR3 is 19 residues long. V shed 5 bases and J shed 4 bases, with 26 bases lying between them. Germline assignment: CDR1 MGHRA and CDR2 YSYEKL. The DNA for the CDR3 is TGCGCCAGCAGCACGTCGGGGCAGGCGAGGGGGTCGGGCACCGGGGAGCTGTTTTTT. Its translation: CASSTSGQARGSGTGELFF.

The chain recombines TRBV4-3 with TRBJ1-4; TRBD1 is a possible D gene (6 bases). Trimming removed 0 bases from V and 3 bases from J, with 14 bases in between. Germline loops: CDR1 LGHNA, CDR2 YSLEER. The CDR3 is made up of 17 amino acids. The CDR3: CASSQDTQGRPNEKLFF. Here the CDR3 DNA reads TGCGCCAGCAGCCAAGATACTCAGGGGCGACCTAATGAAAAACTGTTTTTT.

The table lists this clone with a few counts. V and J are TRBV18 and TRBJ2-7; D perhaps matches TRBD1 (6 bases). V was trimmed by 4 bases and J by 5 bases, leaving 18 bases between them. This CDR3 is 15 amino acids long. Looked up from germline, CDR1 is KGHSH and CDR2 is LQKENI. The CDR3 nucleotides read TGTGCCAGCTCACTTTCCCGGGACACAGAAAACGAGCAGTACTTC. It yields the protein CASSLSRDTENEQYF.

J is TRBJ1-1 and V is TRBV10-3, with D possibly being TRBD1 (6 bases). Germline CDR1 reads ENHRY; CDR2 reads SYGVKD. V was cut by 4 bases and J by 1 base, with 13 bases left in between. There are 15 residues in the CDR3. The DNA of the CDR3 is TGTGCCATCAGTGGTCGGGGGGGCGGGAACACTGAAGCTTTCTTT. Its translation is CAISGRGGGNTEAFF.

The chain combines TRBV6-1 with TRBJ2-7; 8 bases are a match to TRBD2. J lost 7 bases, V lost 3 bases, and 17 bases had no gene match. This CDR3 region has 17 residues. Germline-derived CDR1 and CDR2 are MNHNS and SASEGT. The CDR3 spells CASSEGQVRSGSNEQYF. The CDR3 DNA is TGTGCCAGCAGTGAGGGCCAGGTACGGAGCGGGAGTAATGAGCAGTACTTC.

The V and J genes are TRBV14 and TRBJ1-3, with D hard to call. The germline V and J ends were trimmed by 5 bases and 7 bases, with 9 bases remaining between them. The CDR3 is 12 residues long. CDR1 and CDR2 (germline): SGHDN, FVKESK. The CDR3 reads CASSEGPNTIYF. The CDR3 region has the DNA TGTGCCAGCAGCGAGGGCCCGAACACCATATATTTT.

The chain uses TRBV6-5 and TRBJ2-7; TRBD1 agrees at 8 bases. J gave up 6 bases and V 2 bases, and 9 bases lay outside the gene matches. CDR3 length: 15 amino acids. Germline CDR1 is MNHEY and CDR2 is SVGAGI. CDR3 sequence (DNA): TGTGCCAGCAGTTACGATCGGCAGGGGGCGGCCGAGCAGTACTTC. Translated: CASSYDRQGAAEQYF.

The chain links TRBV9 to TRBJ1-5, with D possibly being TRBD1 (5 bases). The CDR3 runs to 15 residues. Germline CDR1 reads SGDLS; CDR2 reads YYNGEE. Trimming shortened V by 3 bases and J by 3 bases, and 13 bases separated the two germline ends. The CDR3 loop is CASSGIDSNNQPQHF. The DNA for the CDR3 is TGTGCCAGCAGCGGAATTGACAGTAACAATCAGCCCCAGCATTTT. Drawing the rest from reference TRBV9 and TRBJ1-5, the complete variable domain is DSGVTQTPKHLITATGQRVTLRCSPRSGDLSVYWYQQSLDQGLQFLIQYYNGEERAKGNILERFSAQQFPDLHSELNLSSLELGDSALYFCASSGIDSNNQPQHFGDGTRLSIL.

This chain joins TRBV7-9 and TRBJ2-7, with D hard to call. CDR1 SEHNR and CDR2 FQNEAQ come from the germline V gene (reference sequence). The CDR3 is made up of 14 amino acids. V lost 1 base, J lost 2 bases, and 9 bases lay in between. CDR3 residues: CASSLGIVPYEQYF. CDR3 DNA: TGTGCCAGCAGCTTAGGAATAGTTCCCTACGAGCAGTACTTC.

The gene calls are TRBV4-3 and TRBJ2-7, with 10 bases aligning to TRBD1. The CDR3 is 16 residues long. The V segment lost 3 bases and the J segment 2 bases; nucleotides outside the gene matches: 7. The germline CDR1 and CDR2 sequences are LGHNA and YSLEER. The CDR3 here is CASSQGRDRGPYEQYF. The CDR3 region has the DNA TGCGCCAGCAGCCAGGGTCGTGACAGGGGGCCCTACGAGCAGTACTTC.

This clone was seen only a few times. This likely reflects a read error, since a far larger clone is one base away. J is TRBJ2-7 and V is TRBV27; D is unresolved. The CDR3 spans 12 residues. V lost 3 bases, J lost 2 bases, and 5 bases lay in between. Looked up from germline, CDR1 is MNHEY and CDR2 is SMNVEV (reference sequence). DNA of the CDR3: TGTGCCAGCAGTTTCGACACCTACGAGCAGTACTTC. Protein sequence: CASSFDTYEQYF.

The V call is TRBV30, the J call TRBJ2-1, with TRBD2 identical over 9 bases. Germline V gene data show CDR1 as GTSNPN and CDR2 as SVGIG (reference sequence). Trimming at V came to 7 bases and at J to 2 bases, leaving 9 bases not matched to a gene. The CDR3 contains 15 residues. The CDR3 reads CAYSPLAGPYNEQFF. CDR3 bases: TGTGCCTACTCCCCTCTAGCGGGGCCCTACAATGAGCAGTTCTTC. Supplemented by reference TRBV30 and TRBJ2-1, the full variable domain reads SQTIHQWPATLVQPVGSPLSLECTVEGTSNPNLYWYRQAAGRGLQLLFYSVGIGQISSEVPQNLSASRPQDRQFILSSKKLLLSDSGFYLCAYSPLAGPYNEQFFGPGTRLTVL.

The rearrangement joins TRBV18 to TRBJ2-5; D is possibly TRBD2 (6 bases). The CDR3 spans 18 residues. Trimming stripped 0 bases from V and 2 bases from J, with 19 bases between. The germline V gene encodes CDR1 KGHSH and CDR2 LQKENI. CDR3 bases: TGTGCCAGCTCACCACCGGATGGAGAGCGGGTGATTCAAGAGACCCAGTACTTC. It specifies CASSPPDGERVIQETQYF.

The rearrangement joins TRBV19 to TRBJ2-1; possibly TRBD2 for D (6 bases). The CDR3 is 15 residues long. V lost 8 bases, J lost 0 bases, and 14 bases lay in between. Germline loops: CDR1 LNHDA, CDR2 SQIVND (reference sequence). As DNA, the CDR3 is TGTGCCAGTGCCCGACTAGAGAGCTCCTACAATGAGCAGTTCTTC. It is translated as CASARLESSYNEQFF.

In DNA, the CDR3 is TGTGCCAGCAGCGCAGAATTTTCGGGCTACACCTTC. As protein: CASSAEFSGYTF. The chain links TRBV5-5 to TRBJ1-2; no firm D call. The CDR3 has 12 residues. Deletions cut 4 bases from V and 8 bases from J, with 12 bases between. In germline, CDR1 is SGHKS, CDR2 YYEKEE (reference sequence). Filled out from reference TRBV5-5 and TRBJ1-2, the complete variable domain reads DAGVTQSPTHLIKTRGQQVTLRCSPISGHKSVSWYQQVLGQGPQFIFQYYEKEERGRGNFPDRFSARQFPNYSSELNVNALLLGDSALYLCASSAEFSGYTFGSGTRLTVV.